This entry describes one T cell receptor beta chain. The data derive from a study of blood T cell repertoires in COVID-19. Across the whole study: PBMCs, B-cell-depleted T cells, or T cells provided the cDNA or gDNA that made up the material.

Cohort allocation depended upon clinical history that participants reported. How the authors handled the data: It was from reference gene primer amplification that nucleated cell counts were estimated. Sequencing was performed with immunoSEQ multiplex PCR; in TCRdb, only in-frame clones are kept and a portion is missing. That table is the source of V, J and clone size, and D and trimming were worked out from the DNA. The sample carries 180,000 or so clones, around 88% recorded once. The TCR was taken from a man in his forties with acute COVID-19. The specimen sequenced was PBMCs or T cells enriched from blood (not recorded which).

Here the CDR3 reads CASSLTGALDGEETQYF. The CDR3 bases are TGTGCCAGCAGCTTAACGGGTGCGCTTGACGGGGAAGAGACCCAGTACTTC. The V call is TRBV7-3, the J call TRBJ2-5; TRBD2 is a possible D gene (5 bases). The germline V gene encodes CDR1 SGHTA and CDR2 FQGTGA. Trimming stripped 0 bases from V and 3 bases from J, with 17 bases between. This CDR3 comprises 17 residues.